The rows below give T cell receptor beta chains drawn from one sample of a study of cytomegalovirus exposure and HLA in healthy donors. Data came from immunoSEQ multiplex PCR; TCRdb stores just in-frame clones and leaves some out. The sample has over 100,000 clones; more than 75% are singletons. Source material: PBMCs. These receptors were obtained from a male donor in good health and CMV-seronegative. CDR3s include the opening cysteine and the closing phenylalanine or tryptophan. The D gene is left open where the match is weak. The listing skips clone size in some rows; elsewhere it reads once, few, many or a size class.

D gene,clone size,V gene,J gene,CDR3 protein,CDR3 DNA
.,.,TRBV4-3,TRBJ2-7,CASSQDRGAAYEQYF,TGCGCCAGCAGCCAAGATCGAGGAGCAGCCTACGAGCAGTACTTC
.,.,TRBV20-1,TRBJ1-1,CSARDREQAFF,TGCAGTGCTAGAGATCGTGAGCAAGCTTTCTTT
TRBD1,once,TRBV4-1,TRBJ2-7,CASSPSAGTGQLEQYF,TGCGCCAGCAGCCCATCAGCCGGGACAGGGCAACTCGAGCAGTACTTC
.,.,TRBV5-6,TRBJ2-6,CASSFRSQGGAGANVLTF,TGTGCCAGCAGCTTTAGGTCCCAAGGGGGAGCTGGGGCCAACGTCCTGACTTTC
TRBD1,.,TRBV5-1,TRBJ2-5,CASSGETGAGETQYF,TGCGCCAGCAGCGGCGAGACAGGGGCAGGAGAGACCCAGTACTTC
.,once,TRBV7-3,TRBJ2-5,CASSLNESGAMLETQYF,TGTGCCAGCAGCTTAAACGAGAGCGGAGCCATGTTAGAGACCCAGTACTTC
.,once,TRBV20-1,TRBJ1-1,CSAPMNTEAFF,TGCAGTGCTCCCATGAACACTGAAGCTTTCTTT
.,.,TRBV5-1,TRBJ2-7,CASSSGNWPSYEQYF,TGCGCCAGCAGCTCAGGAAATTGGCCTTCCTACGAGCAGTACTTC
TRBD1,.,TRBV5-8,TRBJ1-1,CASSSRDRMNTEAFF,TGTGCCAGCAGCTCCCGGGACAGGATGAACACTGAAGCTTTCTTT
TRBD2,.,TRBV4-2,TRBJ2-3,CASSQEPSGGSTDTQYF,TGTGCCAGCAGCCAAGAGCCGAGCGGGGGAAGCACAGATACGCAGTATTTT
.,.,TRBV7-2,TRBJ1-1,CASSLEWQGRHTEAFF,TGTGCCAGCAGCTTAGAGTGGCAGGGAAGGCACACTGAAGCTTTCTTT
TRBD2,.,TRBV4-2,TRBJ2-5,CASSQDLSGGEQETQYF,TGTGCCAGCAGCCAAGATTTGAGCGGGGGGGAGCAAGAGACCCAGTACTTC
TRBD1,.,TRBV19,TRBJ2-3,CASSIRTGGTDTQYF,TGTGCCAGTAGTATCCGGACAGGGGGCACAGATACGCAGTATTTT
TRBD2,.,TRBV14,TRBJ2-1,CASSQAPRGVFF,TGTGCCAGCAGCCAAGCCCCCCGGGGGGTGTTCTTC
.,.,TRBV28,TRBJ1-6,CASSLAGRRNSPLHF,TGTGCCAGCAGTTTGGCAGGAAGGAGGAATTCACCCCTCCACTTT